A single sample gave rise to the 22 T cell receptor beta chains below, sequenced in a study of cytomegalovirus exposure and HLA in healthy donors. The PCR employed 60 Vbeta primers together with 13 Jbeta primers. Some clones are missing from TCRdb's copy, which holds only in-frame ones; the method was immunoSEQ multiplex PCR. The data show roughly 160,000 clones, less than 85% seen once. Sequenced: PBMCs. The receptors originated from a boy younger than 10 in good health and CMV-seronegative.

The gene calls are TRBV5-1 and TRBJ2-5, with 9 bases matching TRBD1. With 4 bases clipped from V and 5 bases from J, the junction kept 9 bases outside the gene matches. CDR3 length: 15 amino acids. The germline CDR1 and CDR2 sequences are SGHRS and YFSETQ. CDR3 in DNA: TGCGCCAGCAGCCCGGGACAGGGACGCAGTGAGACCCAGTACTTC. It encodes CASSPGQGRSETQYF. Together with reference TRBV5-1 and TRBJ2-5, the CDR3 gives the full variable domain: KAGVTQTPRYLIKTRGQQVTLSCSPISGHRSVSWYQQTPGQGLQFLFEYFSETQRNKGNFPGRFSGRQFSNSRSEMNVSTLELGDSALYLCASSPGQGRSETQYFGPGTRLLVL.

CDR3 in amino acids: CASSSGIGNEQFF. In nucleotides, the CDR3 is TGCGCCAGCAGCTCCGGGATTGGCAATGAGCAGTTCTTC. The rearrangement joins TRBV5-1 to TRBJ2-1, with a possible D match to TRBD2 (5 bases). The germline V gene has CDR1 SGHRS and CDR2 YFSETQ. V was cut by 3 bases and J by 6 bases, with 10 bases left in between. The CDR3 runs 13 residues.

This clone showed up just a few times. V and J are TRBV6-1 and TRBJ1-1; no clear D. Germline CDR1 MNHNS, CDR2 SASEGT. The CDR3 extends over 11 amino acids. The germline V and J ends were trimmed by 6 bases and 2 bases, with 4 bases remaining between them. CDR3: CASRRNTEAFF. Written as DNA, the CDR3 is TGTGCCAGCAGGAGAAACACTGAAGCTTTCTTT.

The CDR3 bases are TGTGCCAGCAGTAGTAGGGGACAGAGGAACACCGGGGAGCTGTTTTTT. The encoded protein is CASSSRGQRNTGELFF. J is TRBJ2-2 and V is TRBV6-4; TRBD1 agrees at 7 bases. V shed 5 bases, J shed 1 base, and the junction held 7 bases outside the gene matches. The CDR3 runs 16 residues. The germline gives CDR1 MRHNA, CDR2 SNTAGT.

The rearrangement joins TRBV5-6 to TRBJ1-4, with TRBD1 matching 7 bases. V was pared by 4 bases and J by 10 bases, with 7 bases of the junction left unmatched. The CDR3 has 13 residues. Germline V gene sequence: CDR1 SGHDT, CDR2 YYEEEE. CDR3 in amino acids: CASSPDRVGKLFF. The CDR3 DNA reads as TGTGCCAGCAGCCCAGACAGGGTTGGAAAACTGTTTTTT.

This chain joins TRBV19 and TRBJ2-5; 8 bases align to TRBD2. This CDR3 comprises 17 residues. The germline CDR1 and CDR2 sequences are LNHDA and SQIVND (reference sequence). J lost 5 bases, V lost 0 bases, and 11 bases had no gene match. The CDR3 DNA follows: TGTGCCAGTAGTATAGATCTGAGCGGGGGCCAAGGGGAGACCCAGTACTTC. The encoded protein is CASSIDLSGGQGETQYF.

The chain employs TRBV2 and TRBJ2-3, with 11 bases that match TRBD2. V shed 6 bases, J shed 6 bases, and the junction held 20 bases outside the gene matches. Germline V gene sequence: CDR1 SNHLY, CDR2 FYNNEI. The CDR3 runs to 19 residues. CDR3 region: CASRKPPRGSGGAGDTQYF. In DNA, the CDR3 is TGTGCCAGCAGGAAGCCCCCTCGAGGTAGCGGGGGGGCTGGGGATACGCAGTATTTT.

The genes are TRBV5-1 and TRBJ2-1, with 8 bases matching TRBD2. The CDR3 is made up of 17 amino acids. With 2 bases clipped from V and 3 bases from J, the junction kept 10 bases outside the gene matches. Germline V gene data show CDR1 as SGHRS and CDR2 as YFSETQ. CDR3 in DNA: TGCGCCAGCAGCTTCTTCGGGAGGGATATCGTCTACAATGAGCAGTTCTTC. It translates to CASSFFGRDIVYNEQFF.

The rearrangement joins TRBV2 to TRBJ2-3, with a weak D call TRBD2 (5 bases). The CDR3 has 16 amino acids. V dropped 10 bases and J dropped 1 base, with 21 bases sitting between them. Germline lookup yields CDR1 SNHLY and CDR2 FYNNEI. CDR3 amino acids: CAITHGGSYRTDTQYF. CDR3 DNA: TGTGCCATCACCCACGGAGGTTCTTATCGCACAGATACGCAGTATTTT. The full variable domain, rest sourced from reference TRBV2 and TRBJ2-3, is EPEVTQTPSHQVTQMGQEVILRCVPISNHLYFYWYRQILGQKVEFLVSFYNNEISEKSEIFDDQFSVERPDGSNFTLKIRSTKLEDSAMYFCAITHGGSYRTDTQYFGPGTRLTVL.

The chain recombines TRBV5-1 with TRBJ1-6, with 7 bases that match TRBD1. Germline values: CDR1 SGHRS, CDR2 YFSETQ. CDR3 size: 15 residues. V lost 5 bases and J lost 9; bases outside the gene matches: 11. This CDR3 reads CASSYRGIWFSPLHF. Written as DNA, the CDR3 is TGCGCCAGCAGTTACAGGGGAATTTGGTTTTCACCCCTCCACTTT.

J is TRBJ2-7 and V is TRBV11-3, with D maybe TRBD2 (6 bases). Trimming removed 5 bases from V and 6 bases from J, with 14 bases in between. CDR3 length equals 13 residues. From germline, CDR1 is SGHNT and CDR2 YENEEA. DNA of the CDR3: TGTGCCAGCAGCGTAGCGGTCCTTGCCGAGCAGTACTTC. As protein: CASSVAVLAEQYF.

This CDR3 reads CASLDRRARSNQPQHF. CDR3 DNA: TGTGCCAGTCTCGACAGGCGGGCGAGGAGCAATCAGCCCCAGCATTTT. The chain employs TRBV19 and TRBJ1-5, with a possible D match to TRBD1 (6 bases). CDR1 is LNHDA and CDR2 is SQIVND in the germline V gene (reference sequence). The CDR3 extends over 16 amino acids. The V gene lost 8 bases and the J gene lost 1 base, with 18 bases spanning the gap.

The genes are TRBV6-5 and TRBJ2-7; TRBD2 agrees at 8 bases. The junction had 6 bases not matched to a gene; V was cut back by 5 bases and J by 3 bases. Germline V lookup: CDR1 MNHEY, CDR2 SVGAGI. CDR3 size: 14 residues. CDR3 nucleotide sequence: TGTGCCAGCAGTGGACTAGCAGACCTCTACGAGCAGTACTTC. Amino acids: CASSGLADLYEQYF.

The chain's CDR3 is CASSYSPRTSYEQYF. CDR3 nucleotides: TGTGCCAGCAGTTACTCCCCACGGACTAGCTACGAGCAGTACTTC. The chain links TRBV6-5 to TRBJ2-7; TRBD2 matches 7 bases. The CDR3 totals 15 residues. Germline V gives CDR1 MNHEY, CDR2 SVGAGI. With V trimmed by 0 bases and J by 3 bases, 5 bases remained unmatched.

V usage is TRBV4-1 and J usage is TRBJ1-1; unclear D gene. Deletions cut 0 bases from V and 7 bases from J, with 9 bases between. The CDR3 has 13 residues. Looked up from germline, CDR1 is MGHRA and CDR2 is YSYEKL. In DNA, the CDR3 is TGCGCCAGCAGCCAAGATCTGGAGAATGAAGCTTTCTTT. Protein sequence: CASSQDLENEAFF.

CDR3 sequence: CASSFSLNTEAFF. DNA for the CDR3: TGTGCCAGCAGCTTCTCCTTGAACACTGAAGCTTTCTTT. This chain uses TRBV7-2 with TRBJ1-1; unclear D gene. Trimming stripped 3 bases from V and 0 bases from J, with 5 bases between. Germline-derived CDR1 and CDR2 are SGHTA and FQGNSA. CDR3 length: 13 residues.

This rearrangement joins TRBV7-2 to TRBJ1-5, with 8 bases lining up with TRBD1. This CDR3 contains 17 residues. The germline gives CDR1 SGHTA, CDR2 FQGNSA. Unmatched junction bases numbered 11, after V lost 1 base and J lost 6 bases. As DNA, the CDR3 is TGTGCCAGCAGCTTAGTTTTCCGGCAGGGGGCTATTCAGCCCCAGCATTTT. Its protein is CASSLVFRQGAIQPQHF.

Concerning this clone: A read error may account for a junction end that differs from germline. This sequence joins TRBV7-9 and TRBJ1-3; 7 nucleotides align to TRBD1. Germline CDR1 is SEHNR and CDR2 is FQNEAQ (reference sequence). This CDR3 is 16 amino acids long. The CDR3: CSSSLELGQAGNTIYF. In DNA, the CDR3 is TGTTCCAGCAGCTTAGAACTCGGACAGGCTGGAAACACCATATATTTT. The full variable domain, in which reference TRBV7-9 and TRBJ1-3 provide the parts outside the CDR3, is DTGVSQNPRHKITKRGQNVTFRCDPISEHNRLYWYRQTLGQGPEFLTYFQNEAQLEKSRLLSDRFSAERPKGSFSTLEIQRTEQGDSAMYLCSSSLELGQAGNTIYFGEGSWLTVV.

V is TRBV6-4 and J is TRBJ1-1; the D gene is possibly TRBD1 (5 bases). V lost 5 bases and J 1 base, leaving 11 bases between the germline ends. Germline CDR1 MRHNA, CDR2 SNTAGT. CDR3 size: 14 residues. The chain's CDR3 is CASSSQGENTEAFF. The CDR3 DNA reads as TGTGCCAGCAGTTCGCAGGGTGAGAACACTGAAGCTTTCTTT.

The DNA of the CDR3 is TGTGCCAGTACAGACCAGGACAGGGGTGCCAAAAACATTCAGTACTTC. Its protein is CASTDQDRGAKNIQYF. The rearrangement joins TRBV19 to TRBJ2-4; TRBD1 aligns across 9 bases. CDR1 LNHDA and CDR2 SQIVND come from the germline V gene (reference sequence). V lost 7 bases, J lost 1 base, and 8 bases stayed unmatched. CDR3 length: 16 amino acids. The full variable domain, rest sourced from reference TRBV19 and TRBJ2-4, is DGGITQSPKYLFRKEGQNVTLSCEQNLNHDAMYWYRQDPGQGLRLIYYSQIVNDFQKGDIAEGYSVSREKKESFPLTVTSAQKNPTAFYLCASTDQDRGAKNIQYFGAGTRLSVL.

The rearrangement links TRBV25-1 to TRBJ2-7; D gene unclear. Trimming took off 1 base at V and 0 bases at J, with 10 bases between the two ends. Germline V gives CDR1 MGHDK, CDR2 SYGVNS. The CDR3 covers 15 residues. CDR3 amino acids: CASSESAPGSYEQYF. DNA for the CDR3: TGTGCCAGCAGTGAATCAGCTCCAGGCTCCTACGAGCAGTACTTC.

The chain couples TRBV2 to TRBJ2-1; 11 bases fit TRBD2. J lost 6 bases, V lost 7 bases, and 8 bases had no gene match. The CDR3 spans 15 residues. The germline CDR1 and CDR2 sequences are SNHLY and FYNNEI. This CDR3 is CASKGTSGSSNEQFF. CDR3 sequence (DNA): TGTGCCAGCAAAGGGACTAGCGGATCGTCCAATGAGCAGTTCTTC.